A selection of T cell receptor beta chains follows, all from one sample in a study of blood T cells in healthy people across ages. Each CDR3 protein gets one entry after TCRdb re-called the 5' RACE reads with MiXCR. The sample yields about 560,000 distinct CDR3 sequences, about 27% seen once. This sample also appeared in a second study, on T cells of mothers and their children.

The material sequenced was blood. The receptors were gathered from a boy aged 2-9 years in good health. The CDR3 runs from the conserved cysteine through the conserved F or W. A D gene is named only where the DNA matches it firmly. Clone size is shown for a subset of rows, as once, few, many or a class of expanded clone.

d_call,j_call,clone_size,cdr3_length,v_call,cdr3_aa,cdr3_nt
NA,TRBJ2-5,NA,13,TRBV29-1,CSVEPTGQETQYF,TGCAGCGTTGAACCGACAGGCCAAGAGACCCAGTACTTC
NA,TRBJ2-7,NA,13,TRBV29-1,CSVVGLSSYEQYF,TGCAGCGTTGTTGGACTTTCCTCCTACGAGCAGTACTTC
TRBD2,TRBJ2-3,NA,16,TRBV4-3,CASSQDKASGKDTQYF,TGCGCCAGCAGCCAAGATAAGGCTAGCGGGAAAGATACGCAGTATTTT
NA,TRBJ1-1,few,16,TRBV3-1,CASSQDLGVLNTEAFF,TGTGCCAGCAGCCAAGATCTAGGGGTTTTGAACACTGAAGCTTTCTTT
TRBD2,TRBJ2-7,NA,17,TRBV5-1,CASSPGTSGKDAYEQYF,TGCGCCAGCAGCCCCGGGACTAGCGGGAAAGACGCCTACGAGCAGTACTTC
NA,TRBJ1-5,NA,14,TRBV7-2,CASSPGFDNQPQHF,TGTGCCAGCAGTCCAGGGTTTGACAATCAGCCCCAGCATTTT
NA,TRBJ1-1,NA,12,TRBV6-2/TRBV6-3,CASSMYSTEAFF,TGTGCCAGCAGCATGTATAGCACTGAAGCTTTCTTT
TRBD1,TRBJ2-7,few,14,TRBV27,CASRTGGSAYEQYF,TGTGCCAGCAGAACAGGGGGATCAGCCTACGAGCAGTACTTC
NA,TRBJ2-1,NA,13,TRBV29-1,CSVQGWVRNEQFF,TGCAGCGTCCAGGGCTGGGTCCGTAATGAGCAGTTCTTC
TRBD1,TRBJ1-1,NA,16,TRBV7-8,CASSPSQGTVNTEAFF,TGTGCCAGCAGCCCTTCTCAGGGGACAGTAAACACTGAAGCTTTCTTT
TRBD2,TRBJ2-3,few,16,TRBV6-2/TRBV6-3,CASSYALAGGQDTQYF,TGTGCCAGCAGTTACGCTCTAGCGGGGGGGCAAGATACGCAGTATTTT
TRBD1,TRBJ1-1,NA,20,TRBV6-5,CASSYSSLGTGYGRDTEAFF,TGTGCCAGCAGTTACAGCTCATTAGGGACAGGGTATGGACGGGACACTGAAGCTTTCTTT
TRBD2,TRBJ2-7,NA,14,TRBV12-3/TRBV12-4,CASSLRGGQYEQYF,TGTGCCAGCAGTTTACGGGGGGGGCAATACGAGCAGTACTTC
TRBD1,TRBJ1-5,NA,13,TRBV10-3,CATGTGGVQPQHF,TGTGCCACCGGGACAGGGGGCGTTCAGCCCCAGCATTTT
NA,TRBJ1-2,NA,15,TRBV2,CASSEGAGRIPRYTF,TGTGCCAGCAGTGAAGGGGCAGGTCGGATCCCTCGCTACACCTTC
NA,TRBJ2-1,NA,15,TRBV12-5,CASWRHGRSYNVQFF,TGTGCTAGTTGGCGGCATGGGCGAAGCTACAATGTGCAGTTCTTC
NA,TRBJ1-1,few,13,TRBV2,CASRGTSETEAFF,TGTGCCAGCAGGGGGACAAGCGAGACTGAAGCTTTCTTT